This T cell receptor beta chain appears in the sequencing data of a study of Graves' ophthalmopathy and Graves' hyperthyroidism. Study results and limitations: Appearing in blood as well were most expanded thyroid clonotypes above 0.001 frequency. Sensitivity reached nearly 71% and specificity 72.22% when the model predicted ophthalmopathy progression.

CAS ≥3, NOSPECS ≥4, moderate-to-severe activity and duration under 3 months marked donors with ophthalmopathy. Over 9.5 ml of fresh blood yielded the PBMCs by density gradient. RNA transcripts were the source from which TCR beta CDR3 regions were amplified. HTBI primers primed a first-round RT-PCR, and a second-round multiplex PCR followed. MiXCR, applied by TCRdb to the multiplex PCR reads, yields one record per CDR3 protein. The sample yields roughly 480,000 distinct CDR3 sequences, around 14% seen once. This clonotype was counted many times. Its antigen is still unknown. Mismatch with germline at one junction end may stem from a read error. This clonotype was sampled from a woman younger than 45 with Graves' ophthalmopathy. Sequenced: blood.

The CDR3 region has the DNA TGTGCTAGCAGCTTAGTAGTCAGGGATCAGCCCCAGCATTTT. This gives the protein CASSLVVRDQPQHF. The chain recombines TRBV7-7 with TRBJ1-5, with D maybe TRBD1 (5 bases). This CDR3 spans 14 amino acids. Germline V CDR1 and CDR2: SSHAT, FNYEAQ (reference sequence). The whole variable domain, remainder taken from reference TRBV7-7 and TRBJ1-5, is GAGVSQSPRYKVTKRGQDVTLRCDPISSHATLYWYQQALGQGPEFLTYFNYEAQPDKSGLPSDRFSAERPEGSISTLTIQRTEQRDSAMYRCASSLVVRDQPQHFGDGTRLSIL.